Presented here are 7 T cell receptor beta chains from one specimen sequenced in a study of blood T cells in healthy people across ages. The second PCR ran roughly 6 to 11 cycles with a sample-barcoded 5' primer and J-beta primers. One entry per CDR3 protein, called by TCRdb with MiXCR from the 5' RACE reads. Among around 1.7 million distinct CDR3 sequences listed, approximately 30% were seen once. Sequencing input: blood. The receptor source for this set is a woman younger than 45 in good health.

The chain combines TRBV7-2 with TRBJ1-4, with D perhaps TRBD1 (5 bases). The CDR3 loop spans 16 amino acids. CDR1 and CDR2 from the germline V gene are SGHTA and FQGNSA. V lost 0 bases, J lost 8 bases, and 16 bases lay in between. The CDR3 DNA follows: TGTACCAGCAGCTTAGCGCTAAGGGGTCGTGGCGAAAAACTGTTTTTT. Translation: CTSSLALRGRGEKLFF.

V is TRBV9 and J is TRBJ2-5; D is ambiguous. CDR1 and CDR2 from the germline V gene are SGDLS and YYNGEE. Trimming took off 0 bases at V and 0 bases at J, with 9 bases between the two ends. CDR3 length: 15 residues. The CDR3 DNA is TGTGCCAGCAGCGTAGCGTCAGACTACCAAGAGACCCAGTACTTC. Translating gives CASSVASDYQETQYF.

The V gene is TRBV6-2 or TRBV6-3, the J gene TRBJ2-1; D unclear. Germline V lookup: CDR1 MNHEY, CDR2 SVGEGT. This CDR3 is built from 15 residues. Between the trimmed V and J ends, which lost 5 bases and 6 bases, there was a span of 17 bases. CDR3 protein: CASSNLGPSGNEQFF. CDR3 sequence (DNA): TGTGCCAGCAGTAACCTTGGGCCAAGTGGCAATGAGCAGTTCTTC.

V usage is TRBV19 and J usage is TRBJ2-1; perhaps TRBD1 as D (6 bases). Trimming shortened V by 4 bases and J by 1 base, and 17 bases separated the two germline ends. The CDR3 loop spans 17 amino acids. The germline CDR1 and CDR2 sequences are LNHDA and SQIVND (reference sequence). The CDR3 nucleotides read TGTGCCAGTAGTACCTCTTCACAGGGTCAGTCCTACAATGAGCAGTTCTTC. Encoded protein: CASSTSSQGQSYNEQFF.

This chain joins TRBV12-3 or TRBV12-4 and TRBJ1-2; D not certain. CDR3 length equals 13 residues. V lost 5 bases, J lost 5 bases, and 12 bases lay in between. In nucleotides, the CDR3 is TGTGCCAGCAGTAGGACGGCCACTTATGGCTACACCTTC. Its protein product is CASSRTATYGYTF.

This chain connects TRBV5-6 to TRBJ1-5; D is possibly TRBD1 (5 bases). With 2 bases removed from V and 9 bases from J, the gap between germline ends came to 21 bases. CDR1 is SGHDT, CDR2 YYEEEE, per germline. The CDR3 is 16 amino acids. The CDR3 DNA reads TGTGCCAGCAGCTTTGGTGCTGAGGGGCCTCGACCGCCCCAGCATTTT. Its translation is CASSFGAEGPRPPQHF.

This clonotype appeared a few times. The chain joins TRBV7-9 to TRBJ2-1; 14 bases line up with TRBD2. Per germline, CDR1 SEHNR and CDR2 FQNEAQ (reference sequence). This CDR3 is 15 amino acids long. The V and J ends lost 5 bases and 8 bases, in that order; junction bases with no gene match: 5. This chain's CDR3 is CASSKTSGGAYEQFF. CDR3 nucleotides: TGTGCCAGCAGCAAGACTAGCGGGGGGGCATATGAGCAGTTCTTC.